One sample yielded the 25 T cell receptor beta chains listed below, sequenced in a study of beta chain features in type 1 diabetes. Study-level points and caveats: All four CD4+ subsets of Type 1 diabetes patients contained TCRB CDR3s that were moderately but significantly shorter.

The investigators reverse transcribed all of the isolated RNA, so they sequenced expressed TCRB transcripts. Sequencing used immunoSEQ multiplex PCR; TCRdb keeps in-frame clones, though not all of them. This table has 400,000 or so clones, 9.6% appearing once. These receptors' targets are unknown. Input material: central memory CD4+ T cells from blood. The receptor source for this set is a man aged 30 to 39 with type 1 diabetes.

The genes are TRBV13 and TRBJ1-5; D unclear. Looked up from germline, CDR1 is PRHDT and CDR2 is FYEKMQ (reference sequence). V gave up 2 bases and J gave up 0 bases, with 5 bases separating them. The CDR3 length is 14 residues. CDR3 coding DNA: TGTGCCAGCAGCTTAACCGGTAGCAATCAGCCCCAGCATTTT. Translated: CASSLTGSNQPQHF.

This clone occurred many times. This chain links TRBV19 with TRBJ2-1, with 8 nucleotides matching TRBD2. Trimming took 7 bases from V and 1 from J; bases not matched to a gene: 6. CDR1 is LNHDA and CDR2 is SQIVND in the germline V gene (reference sequence). The CDR3 runs 15 residues. The DNA of the CDR3 is TGTGCCAGTACCGATAGCGGGGCATCCTACAATGAGCAGTTCTTC. Protein product: CASTDSGASYNEQFF.

This chain joins TRBV6-5 and TRBJ2-3, with TRBD1 matching 9 bases. Germline V gene lookup returns CDR1 MNHEY and CDR2 SVGAGI. CDR3 length: 14 residues. The V gene end was trimmed by 10 bases and the J gene end by 5 bases; junction bases not matched to a gene: 10. The CDR3 bases are TGTGCCACCGCCCCCGGGACAGGGAAAGATACGCAGTATTTT. As protein: CATAPGTGKDTQYF.

The rearrangement uses TRBV27 and TRBJ1-2, with D tentatively TRBD1 (6 bases). Trimming cost V 3 bases and J 2 bases, with 13 bases left between them. Germline assignment: CDR1 MNHEY and CDR2 SMNVEV (reference sequence). The CDR3 is 15 amino acids. In nucleotides, the CDR3 is TGTGCCAGCAGTTTCTTGACAGGCTTCAACTATGGCTACACCTTC. Encoded protein: CASSFLTGFNYGYTF.

This clone has just a few counts. This sequence joins TRBV6-5 and TRBJ2-4, with D perhaps given as TRBD1 or TRBD2 (6 bases each). The CDR3 consists of 14 residues. CDR1 and CDR2 (germline): MNHEY, SVGAGI. With 2 bases removed from V and 7 bases from J, the gap between germline ends came to 12 bases. This chain's CDR3 is CASSYEGGANIQYF. CDR3 sequence (DNA): TGTGCCAGCAGTTACGAGGGGGGAGCGAACATTCAGTACTTC.

The chain has TRBV9 and TRBJ2-7; maybe TRBD1 (5 bases). V was pared by 0 bases and J by 2 bases, with 12 bases between. Germline V CDR1 and CDR2: SGDLS, YYNGEE. There are 15 residues in the CDR3. This CDR3 is CASSVDARATYEQYF. CDR3 bases: TGTGCCAGCAGCGTAGACGCCAGGGCCACCTACGAGCAGTACTTC.

There are a few counts of this clone. J is TRBJ2-1 and V is TRBV18; maybe TRBD1 (6 bases). The CDR3 spans 16 residues. CDR1 and CDR2 (germline): KGHSH, LQKENI. The ends were cut back, 0 bases at V and 0 bases at J, with 9 bases in the middle. The CDR3, as DNA: TGTGCCAGCTCACCACCGGGGGCAAGCTCCTACAATGAGCAGTTCTTC. Protein product: CASSPPGASSYNEQFF.

The chain uses TRBV4-3 and TRBJ2-1; TRBD1 agrees at 8 bases. Germline CDR1 and CDR2: LGHNA and YSLEER. The CDR3 is 14 amino acids. J lost 10 bases, V lost 4 bases, and 9 bases had no gene match. CDR3 in DNA: TGCGCCAGCAGCCGCCCGGACAGGGCGGGAGAGCAGTTCTTC. It translates to CASSRPDRAGEQFF.

The V call is TRBV2, the J call TRBJ1-5; no clear D. Germline CDR1 is SNHLY and CDR2 is FYNNEI. V was pared by 2 bases and J by 4 bases, with 6 bases between. The CDR3 has 13 residues. CDR3 protein: CASSEQLNQPQHF. Written as DNA, the CDR3 is TGTGCCAGCAGTGAACAGCTAAATCAGCCCCAGCATTTT.

This clone was seen only a few times. This rearrangement joins TRBV5-4 to TRBJ2-5, with a possible D match to TRBD2 (5 bases). Trimming pared 3 bases from V and 3 bases from J, leaving 12 bases between. Germline CDR1 reads SGHNT; CDR2 reads YYREEE (reference sequence). This CDR3 spans 14 amino acids. Here the CDR3 reads CASSSIDGEETQYF. The CDR3 region has the DNA TGTGCCAGCAGCTCCATAGACGGGGAAGAGACCCAGTACTTC.

This clone was found many times. The chain has TRBV9 and TRBJ2-4; 10 bases match TRBD1. The CDR3 extends over 15 amino acids. V shed 0 bases, J shed 6 bases, and the junction held 3 bases outside the gene matches. The germline CDR1 and CDR2 sequences are SGDLS and YYNGEE. The CDR3 nucleotides read TGTGCCAGCAGCGTAGGACAGGGGGCAGGAAACATTCAGTACTTC. This gives the protein CASSVGQGAGNIQYF. Drawing the rest from reference TRBV9 and TRBJ2-4, the complete variable domain is DSGVTQTPKHLITATGQRVTLRCSPRSGDLSVYWYQQSLDQGLQFLIQYYNGEERAKGNILERFSAQQFPDLHSELNLSSLELGDSALYFCASSVGQGAGNIQYFGAGTRLSVL.

This clone appeared a few times. The genes are TRBV5-1 and TRBJ2-7, with TRBD2 matching 15 bases. Germline CDR1 reads SGHRS; CDR2 reads YFSETQ. V gave up 4 bases and J gave up 5 bases; unmatched junction bases: 7. The CDR3 extends over 16 amino acids. The CDR3 region is CASSPGTSGRSHEQYF. DNA for the CDR3: TGCGCCAGCAGCCCCGGGACTAGCGGGAGGTCCCACGAGCAGTACTTC.

This clone was found a few times. This sequence joins TRBV7-2 and TRBJ2-1; D is possibly TRBD2 (6 bases). Trimming removed 6 bases from V and 6 bases from J, with 18 bases in between. The CDR3 spans 15 residues. The germline V gene encodes CDR1 SGHTA and CDR2 FQGNSA. CDR3 DNA sequence: TGTGCCAGCAGTCCCTTCCTGGGGGGTGGCAATGAGCAGTTCTTC. Its translation: CASSPFLGGGNEQFF. Full variable domain (missing parts from reference TRBV7-2 and TRBJ2-1): GAGVSQSPSNKVTEKGKDVELRCDPISGHTALYWYRQSLGQGLEFLIYFQGNSAPDKSGLPSDRFSAERTGGSVSTLTIQRTQQEDSAVYLCASSPFLGGGNEQFFGPGTRLTVL.

This clone was observed a handful of times. The J gene is TRBJ1-5, the V gene TRBV25-1; D is unresolved. The CDR3 consists of 14 residues. Trimming took 4 bases from V and 0 from J, leaving 7 bases between them. Germline V CDR1 and CDR2: MGHDK, SYGVNS. The CDR3 reads CASSGLYSNQPQHF. In DNA, the CDR3 is TGTGCCAGCAGTGGACTGTATAGCAATCAGCCCCAGCATTTT. The variable domain in full, completed from reference TRBV25-1 and TRBJ1-5, reads EADIYQTPRYLVIGTGKKITLECSQTMGHDKMYWYQQDPGMELHLIHYSYGVNSTEKGDLSSESTVSRIRTEHFPLTLESARPSHTSQYLCASSGLYSNQPQHFGDGTRLSIL.

This sequence joins TRBV11-2 and TRBJ2-2; 7 bases are shared with TRBD1. Germline CDR1 reads SGHAT; CDR2 reads FQNNGV. V lost 3 bases and J lost 0; bases outside the gene matches: 4. CDR3 size: 16 residues. The CDR3 coding sequence is TGTGCCAGCAGCTTCTCCGGGACAGCGAACACCGGGGAGCTGTTTTTT. As protein: CASSFSGTANTGELFF.

The rearrangement joins TRBV30 to TRBJ2-4; D remains unclear. CDR1 and CDR2 (germline): GTSNPN, SVGIG (reference sequence). V was pared by 3 bases and J by 0 bases, with 6 bases between. The CDR3 contains 13 residues. The DNA of the CDR3 is TGTGCCTGGAGCGACGGAGCCAAAAACATTCAGTACTTC. The encoded protein is CAWSDGAKNIQYF. Looking up the rest from reference TRBV30 and TRBJ2-4 gives the full variable domain: SQTIHQWPATLVQPVGSPLSLECTVEGTSNPNLYWYRQAAGRGLQLLFYSVGIGQISSEVPQNLSASRPQDRQFILSSKKLLLSDSGFYLCAWSDGAKNIQYFGAGTRLSVL.

In this sample, this clone turned up many times. The same CDR3 is also encoded by other DNA sequences in this sample. The chain recombines TRBV7-2 with TRBJ2-7; 7 bases are shared with TRBD2. CDR3 length: 13 residues. Germline V gene lookup returns CDR1 SGHTA and CDR2 FQGNSA. Losses at the gene ends were 3 bases for V and 2 bases for J; bases not matched to a gene: 1. CDR3 region: CASSLLAAYEQYF. CDR3 sequence (DNA): TGTGCCAGCAGCTTGCTAGCGGCCTACGAGCAGTACTTC.

This clone has a count of ten or more. The V and J genes are TRBV6-1 and TRBJ2-7, with 8 positions matching TRBD1. The junction had 13 bases not matched to a gene; V was cut back by 6 bases and J by 6 bases. Per germline, CDR1 MNHNS and CDR2 SASEGT. The CDR3 length is 15 residues. The CDR3 nucleotides read TGTGCCAGCAGCGTCGTCGGGACAGGAGACGGCGAGCAGTACTTC. This encodes CASSVVGTGDGEQYF.

This clone has a handful of counts. This chain joins TRBV29-1 and TRBJ2-3, with unresolved D. V lost 8 bases and J 2 bases, leaving 11 bases between the germline ends. From germline, CDR1 is SQVTM and CDR2 ANQGSEA. CDR3 length: 12 amino acids. CDR3 coding DNA: TGCAGCCACCGAGAGGACACAGATACGCAGTATTTT. Amino acids: CSHREDTDTQYF.

This clone occurred a few times. The chain has TRBV7-2 and TRBJ2-1; TRBD2 agrees at 9 bases. The CDR3 spans 16 residues. Trimming removed 4 bases from V and 8 bases from J; junction bases left unmatched: 12. Germline V gene data show CDR1 as SGHTA and CDR2 as FQGNSA. The CDR3 DNA follows: TGTGCCAGCAGCTCGAGGGGCAGCGGGAGGTCTCATGAGCAGTTCTTC. It codes for CASSSRGSGRSHEQFF.

This clone was seen a handful of times. V and J are TRBV5-1 and TRBJ1-1; maybe TRBD1 (5 bases). From germline, CDR1 is SGHRS and CDR2 YFSETQ. V was cut by 0 bases and J by 8 bases, with 11 bases left in between. The CDR3 is 13 residues long. The CDR3 here is CASSLDAGPEAFF. CDR3 coding DNA: TGCGCCAGCAGCTTGGATGCAGGGCCCGAAGCTTTCTTT.

Only a few counts were recorded for this clone. The identical CDR3 is also encoded by other nucleotide sequences in the sample. The chain recombines TRBV5-4 with TRBJ2-5, with D possibly called TRBD1 or TRBD2 (5 bases each). Germline V CDR1 and CDR2: SGHNT, YYREEE (reference sequence). This CDR3 spans 13 amino acids. V was clipped by 5 bases and J by 5 bases, with 13 bases between them. As DNA, the CDR3 is TGTGCCAGCAGTCTCCAGGGAGCCGAGACCCAGTACTTC. Residues: CASSLQGAETQYF.

The table lists this clone with a few counts. V and J are TRBV7-2 and TRBJ1-2; tentatively, D is TRBD1 (6 bases). There are 14 residues in the CDR3. V shed 2 bases and J shed 4 bases, with 11 bases lying between them. From germline, CDR1 is SGHTA and CDR2 FQGNSA. The CDR3 coding sequence is TGTGCCAGCAGCTTACGGGACATGGCCTATGGCTACACCTTC. Translating it yields CASSLRDMAYGYTF.

This rearrangement joins TRBV5-1 to TRBJ2-1; 16 bases line up with TRBD2. The germline CDR1 and CDR2 sequences are SGHRS and YFSETQ. This CDR3 spans 17 amino acids. The junction had 12 bases not matched to a gene; V was cut back by 7 bases and J by 8 bases. CDR3 protein: CASLAGTSGRAGDEQFF. The CDR3 region has the DNA TGCGCCAGCCTTGCCGGGACTAGCGGGAGGGCCGGCGATGAGCAGTTCTTC.

V is TRBV5-4 and J is TRBJ1-3; 7 bases match TRBD1. CDR3 length: 13 residues. J gave up 6 bases and V 3 bases, and 3 bases lay outside the gene matches. Looked up from germline, CDR1 is SGHNT and CDR2 is YYREEE (reference sequence). The CDR3 coding sequence is TGTGCCAGCAGCTCGGGACAGATAAACACCATATATTTT. Translated: CASSSGQINTIYF.